This TCR beta chain was recorded in a study of T-cell memory formation after mild COVID-19. Background on the study: TCR clusters were largely donor specific. Study findings and constraints: Among CD4+ contracting clones, most were CM and EM, and CD8+ ones EMRA. Contracting clones, day 15 to 85, had balanced CD4/CD8, and later expanders favored CD4+.

Per the germline V gene, CDR1 is DFQATT and CDR2 is SNEGSKA (reference sequence). Trimming took 4 bases from V and 0 from J, leaving 13 bases between them. CDR3 length: 14 residues. Researchers used 5'RACE with constant-segment primers to make TCR alpha and TCR beta cDNA libraries that carry sample barcodes and UMIs. TCRdb independently ran MiXCR on the 5' RACE reads; one entry per CDR3 protein. The table has around 440,000 distinct CDR3 sequences, 15% to 20% seen once. This clonotype was detected only a few times. Its antigen remains unidentified. The TCR was taken from an adult woman who had mild COVID-19 (a few samples of this study predate the infection). Cell type and time point are not known. The genes are TRBV20-1 and TRBJ2-7, with D unclear. Sequencing was done on a sample of PBMCs or a T cell subset sorted from them (not recorded which). The CDR3 DNA reads as TGCAGTGCTACTAGACCGTCCGTCTCCTACGAGCAGTACTTC. This codes for CSATRPSVSYEQYF.